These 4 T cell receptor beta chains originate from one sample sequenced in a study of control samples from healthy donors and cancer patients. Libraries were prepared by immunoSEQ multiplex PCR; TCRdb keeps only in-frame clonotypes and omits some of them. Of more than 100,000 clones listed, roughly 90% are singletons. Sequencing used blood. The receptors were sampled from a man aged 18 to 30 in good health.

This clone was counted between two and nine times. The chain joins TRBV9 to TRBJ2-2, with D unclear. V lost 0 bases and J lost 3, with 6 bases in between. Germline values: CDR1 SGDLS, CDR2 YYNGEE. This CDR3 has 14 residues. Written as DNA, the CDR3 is TGTGCCAGCAGCGTAGTTGGAGACACCGGGGAGCTGTTTTTT. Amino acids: CASSVVGDTGELFF.

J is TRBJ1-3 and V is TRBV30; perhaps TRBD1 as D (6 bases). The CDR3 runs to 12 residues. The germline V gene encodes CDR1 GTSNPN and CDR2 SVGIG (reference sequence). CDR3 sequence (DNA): TGTGGAAACAGGGTAGCCGGAAACACCATATATTTT. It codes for CGNRVAGNTIYF. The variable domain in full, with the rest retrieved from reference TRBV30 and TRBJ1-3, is SQTIHQWPATLVQPVGSPLSLECTVEGTSNPNLYWYRQAAGRGLQLLFYSVGIGQISSEVPQNLSASRPQDRQFILSSKKLLLSDSGFYLCGNRVAGNTIYFGEGSWLTVV.

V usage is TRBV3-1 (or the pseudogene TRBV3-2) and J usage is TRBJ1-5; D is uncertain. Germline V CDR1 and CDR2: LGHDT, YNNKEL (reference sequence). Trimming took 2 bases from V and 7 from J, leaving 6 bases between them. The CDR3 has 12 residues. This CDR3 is CASSQWEQPQHF. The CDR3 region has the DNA TGTGCCAGCAGCCAATGGGAGCAGCCCCAGCATTTT.

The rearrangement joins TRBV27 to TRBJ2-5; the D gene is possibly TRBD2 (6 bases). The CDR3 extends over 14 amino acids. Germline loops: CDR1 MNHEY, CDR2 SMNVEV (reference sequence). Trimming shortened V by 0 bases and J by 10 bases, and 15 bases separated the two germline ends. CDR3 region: CASSLSRTLGGQYF. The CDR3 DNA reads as TGTGCCAGCAGTTTATCCCGGACCCTCGGGGGCCAGTACTTC.